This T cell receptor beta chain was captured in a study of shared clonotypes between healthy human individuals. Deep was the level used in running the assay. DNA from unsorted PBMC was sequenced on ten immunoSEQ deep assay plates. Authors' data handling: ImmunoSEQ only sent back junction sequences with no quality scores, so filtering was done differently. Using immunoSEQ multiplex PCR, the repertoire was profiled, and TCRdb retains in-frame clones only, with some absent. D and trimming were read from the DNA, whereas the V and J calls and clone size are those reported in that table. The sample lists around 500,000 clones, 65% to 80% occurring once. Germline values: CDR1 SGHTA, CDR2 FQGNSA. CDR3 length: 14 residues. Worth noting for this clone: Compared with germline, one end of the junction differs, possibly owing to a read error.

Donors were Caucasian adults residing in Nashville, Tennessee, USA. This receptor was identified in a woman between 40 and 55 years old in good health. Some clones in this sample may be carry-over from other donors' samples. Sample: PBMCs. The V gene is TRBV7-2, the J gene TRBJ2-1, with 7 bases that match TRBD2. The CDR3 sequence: CASTLPTSLNEQFF. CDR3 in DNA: TGTGCCAGCACCTTACCGACTAGCCTCAATGAGCAGTTCTTC.